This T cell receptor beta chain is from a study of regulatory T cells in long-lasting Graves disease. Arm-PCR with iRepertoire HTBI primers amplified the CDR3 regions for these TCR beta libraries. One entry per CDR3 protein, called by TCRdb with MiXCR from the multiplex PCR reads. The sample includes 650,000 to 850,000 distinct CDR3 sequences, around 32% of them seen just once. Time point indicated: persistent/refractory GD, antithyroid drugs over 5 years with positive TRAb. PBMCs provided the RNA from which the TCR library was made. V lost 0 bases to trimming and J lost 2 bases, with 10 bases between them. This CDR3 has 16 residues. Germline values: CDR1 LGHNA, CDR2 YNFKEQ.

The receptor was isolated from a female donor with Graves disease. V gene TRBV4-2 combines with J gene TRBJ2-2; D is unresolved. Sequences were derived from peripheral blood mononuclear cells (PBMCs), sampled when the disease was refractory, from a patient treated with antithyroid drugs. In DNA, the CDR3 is TGTGCCAGCAGCCAAGATCCGAGAGATAACACCGGGGAGCTGTTTTTT. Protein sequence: CASSQDPRDNTGELFF.